These 3 T cell receptor beta chains originate from one sample sequenced in a study of T cells in Graves' hyperthyroidism and ophthalmopathy. Using RNA transcripts as the source, TCR beta CDR3 regions were amplified. An initial round of RT-PCR targeting the TCR CDR3 relied on the HTBI primer set. TCRdb processed the multiplex PCR reads anew with MiXCR; each CDR3 protein has one entry. The table shows about 640,000 distinct CDR3 sequences, with less than 45% occurring only once. Input material: peripheral blood or thyroid tissue (not recorded which). These receptors were collected from an adult man with Graves' disease, either hyperthyroidism or ophthalmopathy (not recorded which).

The chain is built from TRBV12-3 or TRBV12-4 and TRBJ1-2; tentative D call: TRBD1 (5 bases). V dropped 7 bases and J dropped 2 bases, with 11 bases sitting between them. The CDR3 has 13 amino acids. The DNA of the CDR3 is TGTGCCAGCACTCCGGGGGGGAACTATGGCTACACCTTC. Translation: CASTPGGNYGYTF.

This clonotype came up many times. The chain is built from TRBV24-1 and TRBJ2-2; possible D gene TRBD1, 5 bases. The V and J ends lost 4 bases and 7 bases respectively, with 15 bases between them. Germline V gene data show CDR1 as KGHDR and CDR2 as SFDVKD. The CDR3 consists of 15 residues. The CDR3 spells CATSESDRWSGELFF. CDR3 nucleotide sequence: TGTGCCACCAGTGAATCCGACAGATGGAGCGGGGAGCTGTTTTTT.

V gene TRBV7-2 combines with J gene TRBJ1-6; 8 nucleotides match TRBD1. With 6 bases clipped from V and 8 bases from J, the junction kept 9 bases outside the gene matches. The germline CDR1 and CDR2 sequences are SGHTA and FQGNSA. CDR3 length: 15 amino acids. CDR3 in amino acids: CASSYSGGEDSPLHF. CDR3 DNA: TGTGCCAGCAGTTACTCAGGGGGCGAGGATTCACCCCTCCACTTT.